This entry lists 9 T cell receptor beta chains sequenced from one sample in a study of T-cell memory formation after mild COVID-19. TCRdb called the 5' RACE reads again in MiXCR, with one record for every CDR3 protein. The sample has some 130,000 distinct CDR3 sequences; around 25% are singletons. What was sequenced was PBMCs or a T cell subset sorted from them (not recorded which). The receptors derive from an adult woman who had mild COVID-19 (a few samples of this study predate the infection). Cell type and time point are not known.

The table lists this clonotype with many counts. The gene calls are TRBV7-3 and TRBJ2-7; a possible D gene is TRBD1 (6 bases). Trimming removed 3 bases at V and 0 bases at J, with 6 bases between. CDR3 length: 13 amino acids. Germline CDR1 reads SGHTA; CDR2 reads FQGTGA. The CDR3 coding sequence is TGTGCCAGCAGCTTCAGGGGCTCCTACGAGCAGTACTTC. It is translated as CASSFRGSYEQYF.

V usage is TRBV5-1 and J usage is TRBJ1-1; no firm D call. The CDR3 is made up of 16 amino acids. The germline V and J ends were trimmed by 3 bases and 0 bases, with 15 bases remaining between them. CDR1 SGHRS and CDR2 YFSETQ come from the germline V gene. In DNA form, the CDR3 reads TGCGCCAGCAGCTCATATATTGCCGGACTGAACACTGAAGCTTTCTTT. It codes for CASSSYIAGLNTEAFF.

CDR3 sequence reads: CATRQGGTEAFF. Written as DNA, the CDR3 is TGTGCCACCCGACAGGGTGGAACTGAAGCTTTCTTT. The chain recombines TRBV19 with TRBJ1-1, with 7 bases matching TRBD1. This CDR3 has 12 residues. The germline gives CDR1 LNHDA, CDR2 SQIVND (reference sequence). Trimming took 10 bases from V and 5 from J; bases not matched to a gene: 7. The full variable domain, rest sourced from reference TRBV19 and TRBJ1-1, is DGGITQSPKYLFRKEGQNVTLSCEQNLNHDAMYWYRQDPGQGLRLIYYSQIVNDFQKGDIAEGYSVSREKKESFPLTVTSAQKNPTAFYLCATRQGGTEAFFGQGTRLTVV.

V is TRBV27 and J is TRBJ2-7; D is undetermined. Trimming removed 6 bases at V and 3 bases at J, with 15 bases between. The CDR3 has 14 residues. CDR1 and CDR2 (germline): MNHEY, SMNVEV (reference sequence). CDR3 amino acids: CASSNPSDGYEQYF. The DNA of the CDR3 is TGTGCCAGCAGCAACCCTAGTGATGGCTACGAGCAGTACTTC.

The gene calls are TRBV6-2 or TRBV6-3 and TRBJ1-1, with D possibly matching TRBD1 (5 bases). CDR3 size: 14 residues. Trimming stripped 4 bases from V and 3 bases from J, with 12 bases between. The germline V gene has CDR1 MNHEY and CDR2 SVGEGT. Written as DNA, the CDR3 is TGTGCCAGCAGTTGGGACGGACTCGACACTGAAGCTTTCTTT. Its protein product is CASSWDGLDTEAFF.

The chain joins TRBV21-1 to TRBJ1-5. TRBV21-1 is marked as a pseudogene. The CDR3 loop spans 15 amino acids. The CDR3 loop is CASSKRGGGNQPQHF. The CDR3 coding sequence is TGTGCCAGCAGCAAAAGGGGAGGTGGCAATCAGCCCCAGCATTTT.

V gene TRBV7-9 combines with J gene TRBJ2-1; 13 bases are shared with TRBD2. Germline values: CDR1 SEHNR, CDR2 FQNEAQ (reference sequence). The junction had 4 bases not matched to a gene; V was cut back by 1 base and J by 7 bases. The CDR3 totals 16 residues. CDR3 in DNA: TGTGCCAGCAGCTTAGGGACTAGCGGGAGAGGTAATGAGCAGTTCTTC. It yields the protein CASSLGTSGRGNEQFF.

V is TRBV5-6 and J is TRBJ2-3; TRBD1 matches 9 bases. Germline V gene data show CDR1 as SGHDT and CDR2 as YYEEEE. J lost 5 bases, V lost 6 bases, and 10 bases had no gene match. The CDR3 length is 15 residues. The CDR3: CASILGQGRLDTQYF. The CDR3 bases are TGTGCCAGCATCCTAGGACAGGGGCGTCTAGATACGCAGTATTTT.

This clonotype came up a few times. The chain couples TRBV4-2 to TRBJ1-1, with 9 nucleotides matching TRBD1. Germline CDR1 reads LGHNA; CDR2 reads YNFKEQ. This CDR3 has 15 amino acids. V was pared by 6 bases and J by 2 bases, with 7 bases of the junction left unmatched. CDR3 in DNA: TGTGCCAGCAGTGCCCGGACAGGGGATAACACTGAAGCTTTCTTT. It is translated as CASSARTGDNTEAFF.